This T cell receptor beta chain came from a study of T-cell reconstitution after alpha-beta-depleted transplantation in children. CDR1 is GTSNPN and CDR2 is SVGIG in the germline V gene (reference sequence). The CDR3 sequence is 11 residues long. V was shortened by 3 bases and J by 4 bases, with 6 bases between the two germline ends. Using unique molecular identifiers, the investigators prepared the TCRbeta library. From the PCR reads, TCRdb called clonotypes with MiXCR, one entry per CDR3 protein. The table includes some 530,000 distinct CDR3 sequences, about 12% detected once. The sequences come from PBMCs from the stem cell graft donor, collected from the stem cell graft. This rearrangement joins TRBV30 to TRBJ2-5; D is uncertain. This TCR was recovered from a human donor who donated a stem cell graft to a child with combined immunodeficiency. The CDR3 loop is CAWRTRETQYF. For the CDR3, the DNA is TGTGCCTGGAGGACAAGAGAGACCCAGTACTTC.